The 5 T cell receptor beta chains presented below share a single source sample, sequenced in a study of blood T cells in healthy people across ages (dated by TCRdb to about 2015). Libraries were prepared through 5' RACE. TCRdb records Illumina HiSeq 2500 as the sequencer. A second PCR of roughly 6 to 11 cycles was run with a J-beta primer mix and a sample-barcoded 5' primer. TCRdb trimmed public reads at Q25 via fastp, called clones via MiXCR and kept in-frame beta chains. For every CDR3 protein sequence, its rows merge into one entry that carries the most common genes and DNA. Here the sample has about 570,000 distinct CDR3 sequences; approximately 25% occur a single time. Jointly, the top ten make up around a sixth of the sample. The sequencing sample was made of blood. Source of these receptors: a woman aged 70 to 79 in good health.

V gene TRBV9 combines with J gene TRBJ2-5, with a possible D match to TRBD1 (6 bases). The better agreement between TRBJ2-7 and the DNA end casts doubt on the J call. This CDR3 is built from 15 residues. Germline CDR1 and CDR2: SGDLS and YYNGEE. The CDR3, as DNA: TGTGCCAGCAGCGTCGCCGGGACACCCACCTACGAGCAGTACTTC. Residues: CASSVAGTPTYEQYF.

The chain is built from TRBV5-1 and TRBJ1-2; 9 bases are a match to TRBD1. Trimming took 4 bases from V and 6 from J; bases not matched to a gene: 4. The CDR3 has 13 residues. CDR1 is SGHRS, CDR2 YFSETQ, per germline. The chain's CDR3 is CASSKDRGDGYTF. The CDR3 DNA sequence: TGCGCCAGCAGCAAGGACAGGGGTGATGGCTACACCTTC.

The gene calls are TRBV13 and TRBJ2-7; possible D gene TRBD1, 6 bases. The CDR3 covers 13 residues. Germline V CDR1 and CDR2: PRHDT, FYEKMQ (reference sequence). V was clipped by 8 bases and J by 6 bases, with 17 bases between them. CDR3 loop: CASHDRHVGEQYF. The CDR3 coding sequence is TGTGCCAGCCACGACAGGCACGTGGGCGAGCAGTACTTC.

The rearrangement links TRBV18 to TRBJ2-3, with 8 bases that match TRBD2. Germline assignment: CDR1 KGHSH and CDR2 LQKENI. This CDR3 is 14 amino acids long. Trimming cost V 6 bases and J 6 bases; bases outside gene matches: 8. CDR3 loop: CASSRGGTDDTQYF. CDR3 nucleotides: TGTGCCAGCTCCCGCGGGGGGACGGACGATACGCAGTATTTT.

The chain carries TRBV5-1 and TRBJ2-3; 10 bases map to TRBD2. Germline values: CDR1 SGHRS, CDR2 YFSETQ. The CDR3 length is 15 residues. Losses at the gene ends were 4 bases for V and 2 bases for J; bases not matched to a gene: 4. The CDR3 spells CASSTSGVTTDTQYF. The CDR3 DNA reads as TGCGCCAGCAGCACTAGCGGGGTGACCACAGATACGCAGTATTTT.